The 17 T cell receptor beta chains reported below all come from one sample, sequenced in a study of cytomegalovirus exposure and HLA in healthy donors (dated by TCRdb to 2016 to 2017). Library creation used the immunoSEQ multiplex PCR assay. TCRdb carries this immuneACCESS record with in-frame sequences only. Its versions omit some clonotypes, under half of them owing to an unresolved V gene in the studies checked, with the rest unexplained. The sample table lists about 140,000 clones, approximately 84% of them with a count of one. The leading ten clones occupy around 1.4% of the sample. The specimen sequenced was PBMCs. These receptors originate from a woman aged 30 to 39 in good health and CMV-seronegative.

The rearrangement uses TRBV25-1 and TRBJ1-1, with no clear D. Germline assignment: CDR1 MGHDK and CDR2 SYGVNS. This CDR3 comprises 11 residues. The V end lost 6 bases, the J end lost 1 base, and 3 bases lay between the germline ends. The CDR3 sequence is CASSRNTEAFF. DNA for the CDR3: TGTGCCAGCAGCAGGAACACTGAAGCTTTCTTT.

The V call is TRBV9, the J call TRBJ2-7, with TRBD2 matching over 8 bases. Germline-derived CDR1 and CDR2 are SGDLS and YYNGEE. There are 15 residues in the CDR3. Losses at the gene ends were 0 bases for V and 4 bases for J; bases not matched to a gene: 6. The chain's CDR3 is CASSVATGLGYEQYF. CDR3 nucleotides: TGTGCCAGCAGCGTAGCAACGGGACTAGGGTACGAGCAGTACTTC.

The chain has TRBV6-5 and TRBJ1-5, with D hard to call. V was cut by 2 bases and J by 3 bases, with 8 bases left in between. Looked up from germline, CDR1 is MNHEY and CDR2 is SVGAGI. The CDR3 is 14 amino acids. CDR3 DNA: TGTGCCAGCAGTTACGGCAGGAACAATCAGCCCCAGCATTTT. Protein: CASSYGRNNQPQHF.

The table lists this clone with a few counts. The V gene is TRBV2, the J gene TRBJ2-7; D might be TRBD2 (6 bases). Germline CDR1 is SNHLY and CDR2 is FYNNEI. The CDR3 is 14 amino acids. The V gene lost 7 bases and the J gene lost 7 bases, with 20 bases spanning the gap. Written as DNA, the CDR3 is TGTGCCAGCATCCCGGGGCAGGGAGGAAGGGAGCAGTACTTC. It translates to CASIPGQGGREQYF.

CDR3 amino acids: CASSSGQTYEQYF. In nucleotides, the CDR3 is TGTGCCAGCAGTTCGGGACAGACCTACGAGCAGTACTTC. V is TRBV6-6 and J is TRBJ2-7, with TRBD1 matching over 7 bases. Germline CDR1 reads MNHNY; CDR2 reads SVGAGI (reference sequence). The ends lost 4 bases at V and 2 bases at J; junction bases unmatched: 2. This CDR3 spans 13 amino acids.

V usage is TRBV5-1 and J usage is TRBJ2-3, with 10 bases fitting TRBD2. Germline V gives CDR1 SGHRS, CDR2 YFSETQ. Trimming at V came to 0 bases and at J to 0 bases, leaving 13 bases not matched to a gene. The CDR3 is 20 amino acids. CDR3 protein: CASSLATSGEVRRSTDTQYF. CDR3 DNA sequence: TGCGCCAGCAGCTTGGCTACTAGCGGGGAGGTCCGAAGAAGCACAGATACGCAGTATTTT.

This clone was seen a single time. V usage is TRBV10-2 and J usage is TRBJ2-1, with D perhaps matching TRBD2 (5 bases). The CDR3 is 13 amino acids. The V end lost 4 bases, the J end lost 8 bases, and 12 bases lay between the germline ends. The germline V gene has CDR1 WSHSY and CDR2 SAAADI. The CDR3 reads CASSVGVDYEQFF. In DNA form, the CDR3 reads TGCGCCAGCAGTGTCGGGGTGGACTATGAGCAGTTCTTC.

The CDR3 coding sequence is TGTGCCAGCAGAAACAGGGGTCAGCCCCAGCATTTT. It codes for CASRNRGQPQHF. This chain links TRBV6-5 with TRBJ1-5, with 7 bases that match TRBD1. Trimming at V came to 6 bases and at J to 6 bases, leaving 2 bases not matched to a gene. The germline V gene encodes CDR1 MNHEY and CDR2 SVGAGI. The CDR3 is 12 amino acids.

The chain carries TRBV7-8 and TRBJ1-1, with D unresolved. Trimming took 8 bases from V and 3 from J, leaving 19 bases between them. Germline-derived CDR1 and CDR2 are SGHVS and FQNEAQ. The CDR3 has 15 residues. The CDR3 protein is CASSKEGPGYTEAFF. CDR3 bases: TGTGCCAGCTCCAAGGAAGGGCCGGGGTACACTGAAGCTTTCTTT.

This chain connects TRBV5-4 to TRBJ1-2, with D unclear. The CDR3 totals 15 residues. Germline CDR1 and CDR2: SGHNT and YYREEE (reference sequence). The V end lost 1 base, the J end lost 2 bases, and 12 bases lay between the germline ends. The CDR3, as DNA: TGTGCCAGCAGCTTGAGATCGACCGGGAACTATGGCTACACCTTC. Translating it yields CASSLRSTGNYGYTF.

The chain is built from TRBV7-9 and TRBJ1-1; 7 bases fit TRBD1. With V trimmed by 6 bases and J by 4 bases, 5 bases remained unmatched. CDR3 length: 13 residues. Per germline, CDR1 SEHNR and CDR2 FQNEAQ (reference sequence). The CDR3 region is CASSLRGRTEAFF. In DNA form, the CDR3 reads TGTGCCAGCAGTCTGAGGGGGCGCACTGAAGCTTTCTTT.

The V gene is TRBV4-3, the J gene TRBJ2-5, with 10 bases that match TRBD2. The germline V gene encodes CDR1 LGHNA and CDR2 YSLEER. This CDR3 is 16 amino acids long. The V gene end was trimmed by 0 bases and the J gene end by 1 base; junction bases not matched to a gene: 2. CDR3 region: CASSQDKRGGQETQYF. The CDR3 DNA reads TGCGCCAGCAGCCAAGATAAGCGGGGGGGCCAAGAGACCCAGTACTTC.

The V and J genes are TRBV30 and TRBJ1-3, with no clear D. V was cut by 0 bases and J by 4 bases, with 7 bases left in between. Looked up from germline, CDR1 is GTSNPN and CDR2 is SVGIG (reference sequence). The CDR3 spans 13 residues. The CDR3 nucleotides read TGTGCCTGGAGTGTATCCGGGGGAAACACCATATATTTT. This sequence encodes CAWSVSGGNTIYF.

Worth noting for this clone: The same CDR3 also results from other DNA sequences found in this sample. V gene TRBV15 combines with J gene TRBJ2-3, with D maybe TRBD2 (5 bases). The germline V gene encodes CDR1 LNHNV and CDR2 YYDKDF (reference sequence). The CDR3 has 15 residues. V lost 0 bases to trimming and J lost 3 bases, with 10 bases between them. CDR3 in DNA: TGTGCCACCAGCAGAGATCTTGGCGGGACAGATACGCAGTATTTT. It codes for CATSRDLGGTDTQYF.

The chain couples TRBV5-4 to TRBJ1-2, with D unresolved. This CDR3 contains 15 residues. Trimming shortened V by 4 bases and J by 4 bases, and 17 bases separated the two germline ends. The germline V gene has CDR1 SGHNT and CDR2 YYREEE (reference sequence). The CDR3, as DNA: TGTGCCAGCAGCGCTGACATCGCTTCAACCTATGGCTACACCTTC. Its translation: CASSADIASTYGYTF. The variable domain in full, with the rest retrieved from reference TRBV5-4 and TRBJ1-2, is ETGVTQSPTHLIKTRGQQVTLRCSSQSGHNTVSWYQQALGQGPQFIFQYYREEENGRGNFPPRFSGLQFPNYSSELNVNALELDDSALYLCASSADIASTYGYTFGSGTRLTVV.

The chain joins TRBV30 to TRBJ2-3; 7 bases fit TRBD2. With 5 bases clipped from V and 6 bases from J, the junction kept 2 bases outside the gene matches. CDR3 size: 11 residues. Germline-derived CDR1 and CDR2 are GTSNPN and SVGIG (reference sequence). The CDR3 nucleotides read TGTGCCTGGGATAGCGGGGATACGCAGTATTTT. Translating gives CAWDSGDTQYF.

This clone was detected only a few times. The chain links TRBV6-5 to TRBJ1-2; 9 bases align to TRBD1. Trimming cost V 5 bases and J 5 bases; bases outside gene matches: 6. Looked up from germline, CDR1 is MNHEY and CDR2 is SVGAGI. The CDR3 spans 14 residues. The CDR3 nucleotides are TGTGCCAGCAGTCGGGACAGGGCCGCTTATGGCTACACCTTC. As protein: CASSRDRAAYGYTF.